This TCR beta chain was found in a study of blood T cells in healthy people across ages. Primers used in a second PCR of about 7 to 11 cycles were a sample-barcoded 5' primer and a J-beta primer mix. MiXCR, run by TCRdb on the 5' RACE reads, gives a single entry per CDR3 protein. The table lists hundreds of thousands of distinct CDR3 sequences, about 53% of them singletons. The germline CDR1 and CDR2 sequences are SGHTA and FQGNSA. V lost 5 bases and J 1 base, leaving 14 bases between the germline ends. The CDR3 covers 16 residues. The receptor's source is a man between 60 and 75 years old in good health. The material sequenced was blood. The V gene is TRBV7-2, the J gene TRBJ2-2, with D hard to call. The CDR3 sequence is CASSPPPAENTGELFF. CDR3 DNA sequence: TGTGCCAGCAGCCCCCCGCCGGCAGAGAACACCGGGGAGCTGTTTTTT.